Described below is a single T cell receptor (beta chain) sequence and its context. The data stem from a study of cytomegalovirus exposure and HLA in healthy donors. 13 Jbeta primers and 60 Vbeta primers were used for the PCR. The repertoire was sequenced with immunoSEQ multiplex PCR; TCRdb's copy has only in-frame clones and lacks some. The sample holds about 130,000 clones, 70% to 85% seen once. The V gene end was trimmed by 0 bases and the J gene end by 6 bases; junction bases not matched to a gene: 11. This CDR3 has 18 amino acids. Germline assignment: CDR1 LGHNA and CDR2 YNFKEQ. The sample comprised PBMCs. The rearrangement joins TRBV4-2 to TRBJ2-2, with TRBD1 matching 9 bases. The source of this sequence is a man aged 35 to 55 in good health and CMV-seropositive. This chain's CDR3 is CASSQDDMGQGSPGELFF. The CDR3, as DNA: TGTGCCAGCAGCCAAGATGATATGGGACAGGGAAGTCCCGGGGAGCTGTTTTTT.